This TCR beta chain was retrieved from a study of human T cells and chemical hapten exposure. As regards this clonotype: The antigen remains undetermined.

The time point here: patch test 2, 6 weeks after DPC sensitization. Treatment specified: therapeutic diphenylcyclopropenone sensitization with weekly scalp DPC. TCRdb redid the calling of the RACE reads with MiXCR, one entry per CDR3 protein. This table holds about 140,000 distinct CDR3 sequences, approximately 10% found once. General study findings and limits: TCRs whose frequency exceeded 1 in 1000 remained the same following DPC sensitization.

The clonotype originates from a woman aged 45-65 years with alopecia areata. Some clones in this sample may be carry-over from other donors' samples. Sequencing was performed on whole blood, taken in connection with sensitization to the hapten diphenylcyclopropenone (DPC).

This CDR3 reads CASSSDSGRAYNEQFF. As DNA, the CDR3 is TGTGCCAGCAGTTCCGATAGCGGGAGGGCCTACAATGAGCAGTTCTTC. The J gene is TRBJ2-1, the V gene TRBV6-5; the match to TRBD2 covers 11 bases. Germline loops: CDR1 MNHEY, CDR2 SVGAGI. V dropped 4 bases and J dropped 2; count of bases not matched to a gene: 4. The CDR3 runs 16 residues.